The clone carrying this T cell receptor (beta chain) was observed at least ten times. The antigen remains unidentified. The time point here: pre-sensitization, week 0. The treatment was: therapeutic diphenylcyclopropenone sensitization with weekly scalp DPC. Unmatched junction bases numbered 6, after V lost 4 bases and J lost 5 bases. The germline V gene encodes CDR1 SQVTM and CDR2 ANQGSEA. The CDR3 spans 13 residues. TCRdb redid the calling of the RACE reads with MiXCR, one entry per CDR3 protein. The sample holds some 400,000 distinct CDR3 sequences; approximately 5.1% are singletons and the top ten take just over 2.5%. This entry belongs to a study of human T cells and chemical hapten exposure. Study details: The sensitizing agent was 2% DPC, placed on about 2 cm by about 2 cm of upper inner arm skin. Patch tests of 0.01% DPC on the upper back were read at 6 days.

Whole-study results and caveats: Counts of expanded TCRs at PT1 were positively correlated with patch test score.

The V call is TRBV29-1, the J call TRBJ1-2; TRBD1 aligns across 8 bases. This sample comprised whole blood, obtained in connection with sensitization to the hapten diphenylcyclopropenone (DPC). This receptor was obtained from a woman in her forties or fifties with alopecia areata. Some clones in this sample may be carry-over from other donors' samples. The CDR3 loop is CSVAGGARYGYTF. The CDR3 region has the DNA TGCAGCGTTGCAGGGGGCGCGCGATATGGCTACACCTTC.